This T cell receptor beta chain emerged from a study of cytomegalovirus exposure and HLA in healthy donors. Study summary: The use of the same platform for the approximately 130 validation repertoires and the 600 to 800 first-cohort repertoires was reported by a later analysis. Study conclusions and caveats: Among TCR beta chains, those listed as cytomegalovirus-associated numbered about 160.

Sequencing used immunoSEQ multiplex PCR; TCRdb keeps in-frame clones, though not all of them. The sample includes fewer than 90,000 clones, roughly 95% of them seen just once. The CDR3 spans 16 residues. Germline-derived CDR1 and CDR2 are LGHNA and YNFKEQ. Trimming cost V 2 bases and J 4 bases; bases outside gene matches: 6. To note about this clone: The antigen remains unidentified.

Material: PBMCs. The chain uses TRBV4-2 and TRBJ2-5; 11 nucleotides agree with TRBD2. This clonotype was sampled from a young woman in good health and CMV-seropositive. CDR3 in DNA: TGTGCCAGCAGCCAAACTAGCGGGGGATCTAGAGAGACCCAGTACTTC. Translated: CASSQTSGGSRETQYF.